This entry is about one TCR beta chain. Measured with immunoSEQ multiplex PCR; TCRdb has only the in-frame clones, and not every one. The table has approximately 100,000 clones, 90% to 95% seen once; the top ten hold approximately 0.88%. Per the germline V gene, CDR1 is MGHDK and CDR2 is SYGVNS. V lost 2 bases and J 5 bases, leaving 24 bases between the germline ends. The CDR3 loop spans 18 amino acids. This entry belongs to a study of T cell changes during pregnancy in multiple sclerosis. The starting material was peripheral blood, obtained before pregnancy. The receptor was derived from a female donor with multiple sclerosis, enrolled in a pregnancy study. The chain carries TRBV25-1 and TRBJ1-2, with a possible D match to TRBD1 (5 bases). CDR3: CASSEGQGGSLLGYGYTF. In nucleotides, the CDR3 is TGTGCCAGCAGTGAAGGGCAGGGAGGCTCCCTCTTAGGATATGGCTACACCTTC.